This T cell receptor (beta chain) appears in the sequencing data of a study of cytomegalovirus exposure and HLA in healthy donors. Whole-study context: Researchers found that around 80% of 350 to 500 genotyped donors fell within the Caucasian-associated ancestry cluster.

This PCR relied on a set of 60 Vbeta primers and 13 Jbeta primers. The assay was immunoSEQ multiplex PCR, and TCRdb's table has in-frame clones only and misses some. The sample consists of approximately 110,000 clones, about 79% of them appearing once. Concerning this clone: Antigen: not known.

This CDR3 is built from 17 residues. Germline CDR1 reads SGHRS; CDR2 reads YFSETQ. Losses at the gene ends were 3 bases for V and 4 bases for J; bases not matched to a gene: 15. Broader study findings: Most TCR sequences were rare, but some public TCRs occurred in many donors. What a later analysis reportedly showed was that an Asian-associated ancestry cluster had fewer N-insertions than the approximately 670-donor mean. Associated with cytomegalovirus, according to the listing, were some 180 TCR beta chains.

The sample was PBMCs. The TCR originated in a man aged 50 to 59 in good health and CMV-seronegative. V gene TRBV5-1 combines with J gene TRBJ1-1; 7 bases align to TRBD1. The CDR3 DNA reads as TGCGCCAGCAGCTCGTCAGGCCCCGGGACAGTGGGCACTGAAGCTTTCTTT. Translating gives CASSSSGPGTVGTEAFF.